This record covers a single TCR beta chain. This record comes from a study of blood T cell repertoires in COVID-19. At the level of the study: From T cells, B-cell-depleted T cells, or PBMCs came the material, which was cDNA or gDNA.

How the authors handled the data: The authors estimated nucleated cell counts from reference gene primer amplification. TCRdb's table, derived via immunoSEQ multiplex PCR, lists solely in-frame clones and lacks some. V and J calls and clone size are given by that table; D and trimming were obtained from the DNA. The sample includes roughly 100,000 clones, 87% seen only once; the top ten take 2% to 2.5%. Sequenced sample: peripheral blood. This TCR was sampled from a man aged 50 or older with active COVID-19.

The CDR3 bases are TGTGCCAGCAGCTTGATCGACAGGGAAGCTGGAAACACCATATATTTT. This gives the protein CASSLIDREAGNTIYF. The chain has TRBV7-9 and TRBJ1-3; 7 bases are shared with TRBD1. V shed 3 bases and J 2 bases; nucleotides not matched to a gene: 7. CDR1 and CDR2 from the germline V gene are SEHNR and FQNEAQ (reference sequence). The CDR3 is made up of 16 amino acids.